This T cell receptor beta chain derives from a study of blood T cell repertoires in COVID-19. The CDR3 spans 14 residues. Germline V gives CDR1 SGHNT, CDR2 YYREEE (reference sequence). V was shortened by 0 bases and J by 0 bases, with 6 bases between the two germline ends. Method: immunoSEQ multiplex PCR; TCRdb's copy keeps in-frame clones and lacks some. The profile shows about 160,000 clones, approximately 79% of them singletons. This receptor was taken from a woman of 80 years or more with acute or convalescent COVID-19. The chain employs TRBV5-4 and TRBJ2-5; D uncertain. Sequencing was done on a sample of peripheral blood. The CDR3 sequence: CASSLERNQETQYF. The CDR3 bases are TGTGCCAGCAGCTTGGAGAGAAACCAAGAGACCCAGTACTTC.